Listed here is a single T cell receptor beta chain. The sample originates from a study of blood T cell repertoires in COVID-19. Study information: The United States, Italy and Spain were the sources of the acute and convalescent COVID-19 samples.

Germline-derived CDR1 and CDR2 are MDHEN and SYDVKM. The V and J ends lost 8 bases and 2 bases respectively, with 6 bases between them. The CDR3 spans 11 residues. Clones were read by immunoSEQ multiplex PCR, and TCRdb kept only the in-frame ones, dropping some. This table has about 210,000 clones, less than 90% appearing once. J is TRBJ1-2 and V is TRBV28, with D perhaps TRBD1 (5 bases). This TCR derives from a man between 35 and 55 years old with acute or convalescent COVID-19. Sequences were obtained from peripheral blood. CDR3 nucleotides: TGTGCCAGCTCAGGGAACTATGGCTACACCTTC. It encodes CASSGNYGYTF.